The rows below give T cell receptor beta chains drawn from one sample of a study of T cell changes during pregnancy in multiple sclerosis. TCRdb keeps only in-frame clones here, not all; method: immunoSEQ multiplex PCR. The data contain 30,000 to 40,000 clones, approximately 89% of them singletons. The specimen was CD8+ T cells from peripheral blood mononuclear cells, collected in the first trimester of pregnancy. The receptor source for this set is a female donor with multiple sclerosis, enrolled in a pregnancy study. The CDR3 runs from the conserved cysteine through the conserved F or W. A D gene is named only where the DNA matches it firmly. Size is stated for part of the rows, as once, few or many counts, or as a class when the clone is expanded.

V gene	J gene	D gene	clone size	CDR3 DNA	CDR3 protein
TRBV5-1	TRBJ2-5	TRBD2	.	TGCGCCAGCAGCTTGGGGGCCACTAGCGGGACCAAGTACTTC	CASSLGATSGTKYF
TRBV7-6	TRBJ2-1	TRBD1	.	TGTGCCAGCAGCTCTCTGGACAGGGGGCGGAATGAGCAGTTCTTC	CASSSLDRGRNEQFF
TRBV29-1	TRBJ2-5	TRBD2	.	TGCAGCGTTGAATATCCGGGACTAGCGGGAAGGGGTGAGACCCAGTACTTC	CSVEYPGLAGRGETQYF
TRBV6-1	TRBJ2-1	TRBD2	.	TGTGCCAGCAGTGAGGGCCTAGCGGAATCCAATGAGCAGTTCTTC	CASSEGLAESNEQFF
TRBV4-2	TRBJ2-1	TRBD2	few	TGTGCCAGCAGCCAAGCTTTGGGGACTAGCGCTCTTGAGCAGTTCTTC	CASSQALGTSALEQFF
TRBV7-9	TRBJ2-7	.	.	TGTGCCAGCAGCCGGACGGGATCCTACGAGCAGTACTTC	CASSRTGSYEQYF
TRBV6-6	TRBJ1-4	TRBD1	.	TGTGCCAGCAGTTACCCTACACAGGGGACCCTGTTTTTT	CASSYPTQGTLFF
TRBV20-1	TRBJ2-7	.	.	TGCAGTGCTAGTCCCAGCTACGAGCAGTACTTC	CSASPSYEQYF
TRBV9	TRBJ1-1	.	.	TGTGCCAGCAGCGCGTGGGGTCGAGGCCGGGGGGGGAACACTGAAGCTTTCTTT	CASSAWGRGRGGNTEAFF
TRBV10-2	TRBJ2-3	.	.	TGCGCCAGCTTGAGAGAGGTCTACACAGATACGCAGTATTTT	CASLREVYTDTQYF